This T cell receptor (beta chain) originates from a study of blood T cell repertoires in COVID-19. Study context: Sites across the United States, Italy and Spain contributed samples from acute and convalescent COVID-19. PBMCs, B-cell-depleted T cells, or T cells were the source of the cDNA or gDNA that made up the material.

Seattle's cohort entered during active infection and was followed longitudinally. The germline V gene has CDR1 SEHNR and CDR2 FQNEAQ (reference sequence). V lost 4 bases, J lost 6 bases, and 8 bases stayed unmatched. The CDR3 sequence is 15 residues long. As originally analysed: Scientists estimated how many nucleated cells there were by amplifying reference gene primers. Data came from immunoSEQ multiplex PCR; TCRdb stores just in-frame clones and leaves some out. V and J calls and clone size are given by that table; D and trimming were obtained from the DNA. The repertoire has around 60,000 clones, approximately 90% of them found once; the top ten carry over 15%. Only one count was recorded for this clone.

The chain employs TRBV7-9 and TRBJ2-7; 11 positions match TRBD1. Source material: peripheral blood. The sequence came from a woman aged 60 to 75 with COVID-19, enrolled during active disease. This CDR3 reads CASSSSRTGGTEQYF. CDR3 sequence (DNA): TGTGCCAGCAGCTCCTCGCGGACAGGGGGCACCGAGCAGTACTTC.